This entry describes one TCR beta chain. Its antigen remains unknown. MiXCR, run by TCRdb on the reads, gives a single entry per CDR3 protein. The sample has about 78,000 distinct CDR3 sequences, roughly 37% seen once. This sample was included in a study of T cell repertoires in cytomegalovirus infection. Whole-study context: It was the public TCR beta signatures that indicated both CMV infection and matching HLA type. The study, taken as a whole, reports: HLA-C-restricted, CMV-specific TCR beta clonotypes were dominant ex vivo.

The source was CD8+ T cells from cultured PBMCs, collected from culture after CMV antigen stimulation. The TCR was taken from a human donor in good health (CMV status not recorded). Some clones in this sample may be carry-over from other donors' samples.

In DNA form, the CDR3 reads TGCGCCAGCAGCCTAATGGACAGCGGGGCTTCACCCCTCCACTTT. It translates to CASSLMDSGASPLHF. The chain recombines TRBV4-3 with TRBJ1-6, with D possibly matching TRBD1 (6 bases). With 4 bases removed from V and 9 bases from J, the gap between germline ends came to 16 bases. Germline loops: CDR1 LGHNA, CDR2 YSLEER. This CDR3 is built from 15 residues.